Following are 31 T cell receptor beta chains from one sample sequenced in a study of human T cells and chemical hapten exposure. TCRdb recomputed calls from the RACE reads with MiXCR, one row per CDR3 protein. The sample lists roughly 98,000 distinct CDR3 sequences; over 10% were seen once. The time point here: patch test 1, 2 weeks after DPC sensitization. Documented treatment: therapeutic diphenylcyclopropenone sensitization with weekly scalp DPC. The sample in question was whole blood, obtained in connection with sensitization to the hapten diphenylcyclopropenone (DPC). These TCRs come from a woman aged 40 to 50 with alopecia areata. Some clones in this sample may be carry-over from other donors' samples.

This clonotype was seen a few times. This chain joins TRBV10-3 and TRBJ1-5; TRBD1 is a possible D gene (6 bases). V shed 6 bases and J shed 2 bases, with 14 bases lying between them. The germline gives CDR1 ENHRY, CDR2 SYGVKD. CDR3 length: 15 amino acids. CDR3 sequence reads: CAIRAGAEGNQPQHF. DNA of the CDR3: TGTGCCATCAGAGCAGGGGCCGAGGGCAATCAGCCCCAGCATTTT.

The CDR3 DNA reads as TGCAGCGTTGAAGATATTTCAGGGCCGACCCTCTACAATGAGCAGTTCTTC. This gives the protein CSVEDISGPTLYNEQFF. The gene calls are TRBV29-1 and TRBJ2-1, with D perhaps matching TRBD1 (5 bases). In germline, CDR1 is SQVTM, CDR2 ANQGSEA. This CDR3 spans 17 amino acids. V lost 0 bases and J 3 bases, leaving 18 bases between the germline ends.

This rearrangement joins TRBV28 to TRBJ2-7; no reliable D call. Germline lookup yields CDR1 MDHEN and CDR2 SYDVKM. This CDR3 contains 11 residues. Trimming left V 1 base short and J 13 bases short, with 11 bases between. The DNA of the CDR3 is TGTGCCAGCAGTTTATTAGCCAGGATCTACTTC. It specifies CASSLLARIYF.

The J gene is TRBJ2-2, the V gene TRBV20-1, with 8 bases fitting TRBD1. This CDR3 comprises 13 residues. CDR1 and CDR2 (germline): DFQATT, SNEGSKA (reference sequence). The ends lost 1 base at V and 7 bases at J; junction bases unmatched: 2. CDR3 sequence reads: CSARVTGGGELFF. The DNA for the CDR3 is TGCAGTGCTAGAGTCACAGGGGGCGGGGAGCTGTTTTTT.

V gene TRBV9 combines with J gene TRBJ2-1; perhaps TRBD2 as D (5 bases). The V end was cut by 0 bases, the J end by 6 bases, with 7 bases between. Germline values: CDR1 SGDLS, CDR2 YYNGEE. The CDR3 length is 13 residues. The CDR3 DNA reads as TGTGCCAGCAGCGTAGGCAGCGGCAATGAGCAGTTCTTC. Residues: CASSVGSGNEQFF.

Regarding this clonotype: One junction end disagrees with the germline gene, perhaps due to a read error. This chain joins TRBV28 and TRBJ2-3, with D hard to call. This CDR3 has 12 residues. Per the germline V gene, CDR1 is MDHEN and CDR2 is SYDVKM. CDR3 sequence reads: CASSLPSRPFHF. The DNA for the CDR3 is TGTGCCAGCAGTTTACCTTCTAGACCTTTCCATTTT. The complete variable domain, with remaining parts taken from reference TRBV28 and TRBJ2-3, reads DVKVTQSSRYLVKRTGEKVFLECVQDMDHENMFWYRQDPGLGLRLIYFSYDVKMKEKGDIPEGYSVSREKKERFSLILESASTNQTSMYLCASSLPSRPFHFGPGTRLTVL.

There are many counts of this clonotype. The J gene is TRBJ1-5, the V gene TRBV12-3 or TRBV12-4; D might be TRBD1 (5 bases). The CDR3 contains 14 residues. Trimming took off 3 bases at V and 11 bases at J, with 17 bases between the two ends. CDR3 loop: CASSFGQGRSAQHF. CDR3 nucleotide sequence: TGTGCCAGCAGTTTCGGCCAGGGTCGGTCGGCCCAGCATTTT.

This clonotype was picked up a small number of times. The chain couples TRBV7-9 to TRBJ2-3; D not resolved. CDR1 is SEHNR and CDR2 is FQNEAQ in the germline V gene (reference sequence). The CDR3 extends over 18 amino acids. With 2 bases removed from V and 2 bases from J, the gap between germline ends came to 20 bases. The CDR3 loop is CASSLQRVRRFTTDTQYF. The CDR3 DNA sequence: TGTGCCAGCAGCTTACAAAGGGTCCGGCGCTTCACCACAGATACGCAGTATTTT. Complete variable domain (other parts from reference TRBV7-9 and TRBJ2-3): DTGVSQNPRHKITKRGQNVTFRCDPISEHNRLYWYRQTLGQGPEFLTYFQNEAQLEKSRLLSDRFSAERPKGSFSTLEIQRTEQGDSAMYLCASSLQRVRRFTTDTQYFGPGTRLTVL.

The gene calls are TRBV5-1 and TRBJ2-7; the D is unclear. Germline CDR1 and CDR2: SGHRS and YFSETQ. Trimming removed 4 bases from V and 7 bases from J, with 9 bases in between. The CDR3 covers 11 residues. The DNA for the CDR3 is TGCGCCAGCAGCACCCACGGGGAGCAGTACTTC. It codes for CASSTHGEQYF.

With respect to this clonotype: Mismatch with germline at one junction end may stem from a read error. The V call is TRBV7-8, the J call TRBJ2-7, with D maybe TRBD1 (6 bases). CDR3 length equals 13 residues. Germline loops: CDR1 SGHVS, CDR2 FQNEAQ. CDR3 sequence reads: CASSLVARGELYF. DNA for the CDR3: TGTGCCAGCAGCTTAGTGGCCAGGGGAGAGCTGTACTTC.

V is TRBV10-3 and J is TRBJ2-2, with D possibly being TRBD2 (5 bases). V gave up 0 bases and J gave up 0 bases, with 8 bases separating them. The CDR3 covers 16 residues. The V gene's germline CDR1 is ENHRY and CDR2 SYGVKD. This CDR3 reads CAISESSGPNTGELFF. In DNA form, the CDR3 reads TGTGCCATCAGTGAGTCGAGCGGTCCGAACACCGGGGAGCTGTTTTTT.

The chain couples TRBV5-4 to TRBJ2-7; 11 bases match TRBD1. Germline V gives CDR1 SGHNT, CDR2 YYREEE (reference sequence). The trim removed 2 bases at V and 7 bases at J, leaving 5 bases unmatched. There are 14 residues in the CDR3. The CDR3 here is CASSFGQGAGEQYF. Here the CDR3 DNA reads TGTGCCAGCAGCTTCGGACAGGGGGCTGGGGAGCAGTACTTC.

The chain combines TRBV7-9 with TRBJ2-1, with D tentatively TRBD1 or TRBD2 (5 bases each). The CDR3 sequence is 16 residues long. Looked up from germline, CDR1 is SEHNR and CDR2 is FQNEAQ (reference sequence). V gave up 1 base and J gave up 2 bases, with 12 bases separating them. The CDR3, as DNA: TGTGCCAGCAGCTTAGACGGGACCCAGCCCTACAATGAGCAGTTCTTC. Protein: CASSLDGTQPYNEQFF.

V and J are TRBV9 and TRBJ2-3; D not resolved. Germline V lookup: CDR1 SGDLS, CDR2 YYNGEE. The CDR3 length is 13 residues. The V end lost 0 bases, the J end lost 11 bases, and 13 bases lay between the germline ends. The CDR3 loop reads CASSVVDRTLQYF. Written as DNA, the CDR3 is TGTGCCAGCAGCGTAGTAGACCGTACGTTGCAGTATTTT.

This clonotype was counted between two and nine times. The chain carries TRBV5-1 and TRBJ2-6, with TRBD2 matching over 10 bases. The CDR3 contains 20 residues. V was pared by 0 bases and J by 4 bases, with 13 bases of the junction left unmatched. Germline V lookup: CDR1 SGHRS, CDR2 YFSETQ. CDR3 DNA: TGCGCCAGCAGCTTGGATACGCGGCTAGCGGGAGTTGTCGGGGCCAACGTCCTGACTTTC. Its translation is CASSLDTRLAGVVGANVLTF.

This clonotype was found a few times. This CDR3 is CASSMTTNEQFF. In DNA form, the CDR3 reads TGTGCCAGCAGTATGACTACCAATGAGCAGTTCTTC. The chain employs TRBV28 and TRBJ2-1, with a tentative D call TRBD2 (5 bases). This CDR3 has 12 amino acids. With 5 bases removed from V and 6 bases from J, the gap between germline ends came to 8 bases. CDR1 is MDHEN, CDR2 SYDVKM, per germline.

The rearrangement joins TRBV6-5 to TRBJ2-6, with D tentatively TRBD2 (5 bases). The V gene lost 4 bases and the J gene lost 1 base, with 14 bases spanning the gap. The germline CDR1 and CDR2 sequences are MNHEY and SVGAGI. CDR3 length: 17 residues. CDR3 sequence (DNA): TGTGCCAGCAGTTCAGCCCCGGGAACGTCTGGGGCCAACGTCCTGACTTTC. Its translation is CASSSAPGTSGANVLTF.

This clonotype was counted between two and nine times. This chain links TRBV7-6 with TRBJ2-5; 9 bases line up with TRBD1. The CDR3 extends over 15 amino acids. Germline V gene data show CDR1 as SGHVS and CDR2 as FNYEAQ. V lost 0 bases and J lost 5; bases outside the gene matches: 4. CDR3 DNA: TGTGCCAGCAGCTTAGCGGGGGACAGGGCGGAGACCCAGTACTTC. This encodes CASSLAGDRAETQYF.

This clonotype showed up just a few times. The V call is TRBV30, the J call TRBJ1-1, with D perhaps matching TRBD1 (5 bases). V was clipped by 2 bases and J by 0 bases, with 16 bases between them. The germline V gene has CDR1 GTSNPN and CDR2 SVGIG (reference sequence). The CDR3 consists of 16 residues. The CDR3 DNA reads as TGTGCCTGGAGTACCCACAGGAGGGTGGTGAACACTGAAGCTTTCTTT. Translated: CAWSTHRRVVNTEAFF.

The V and J genes are TRBV10-1 and TRBJ2-5; 9 bases fit TRBD1. Germline CDR1 WNHNN, CDR2 SYGVQD (reference sequence). J lost 5 bases, V lost 6 bases, and 7 bases had no gene match. The CDR3 is 14 residues long. This CDR3 reads CASRLQGAGETQYF. The CDR3 coding sequence is TGCGCCAGCAGATTACAGGGGGCTGGGGAGACCCAGTACTTC.

The chain combines TRBV6-2 or TRBV6-3 with TRBJ1-1; TRBD1 matches at 8 bases. Germline values: CDR1 MNHEY, CDR2 SVGEGT. The trim removed 6 bases at V and 3 bases at J, leaving 6 bases unmatched. The CDR3 extends over 14 amino acids. CDR3 sequence reads: CASSPQGGYTEAFF. In nucleotides, the CDR3 is TGTGCCAGCAGCCCACAGGGGGGATACACTGAAGCTTTCTTT.

In this sample, this clonotype turned up a few times. V is TRBV7-6 and J is TRBJ2-3; D could derive from TRBD1 or TRBD2 (6 bases each). The CDR3 runs 15 residues. V was cut by 4 bases and J by 1 base, with 12 bases left in between. Germline V lookup: CDR1 SGHVS, CDR2 FNYEAQ. The CDR3 protein is CASSSVGGRTDTQYF. Written as DNA, the CDR3 is TGTGCCAGCAGCTCCGTTGGGGGGCGCACAGATACGCAGTATTTT. The variable domain in full, with the rest retrieved from reference TRBV7-6 and TRBJ2-3, is GAGVSQSPRYKVTKRGQDVALRCDPISGHVSLYWYRQALGQGPEFLTYFNYEAQQDKSGLPNDRFSAERPEGSISTLTIQRTEQRDSAMYRCASSSVGGRTDTQYFGPGTRLTVL.

This chain connects TRBV6-1 to TRBJ2-3; D is tentatively TRBD1 or TRBD2 (5 bases each). Germline V gene data show CDR1 as MNHNS and CDR2 as SASEGT. The V and J ends lost 3 bases and 9 bases respectively, with 13 bases between them. This CDR3 is built from 13 residues. The CDR3 coding sequence is TGTGCCAGCAGTGAGAGACTCGGGGACACGCAGTATTTT. Residues: CASSERLGDTQYF.

This chain links TRBV5-4 with TRBJ1-6; D is possibly TRBD1 (5 bases). CDR3 size: 16 residues. Trimming took 3 bases from V and 7 from J, leaving 17 bases between them. From germline, CDR1 is SGHNT and CDR2 YYREEE (reference sequence). The CDR3 protein is CASSSGPTDLNSPLHF. The CDR3 coding sequence is TGTGCCAGCAGCTCCGGGCCGACAGATTTAAATTCACCCCTCCACTTT.

The genes are TRBV9 and TRBJ2-5, with 7 bases fitting TRBD1. The CDR3 is 14 residues long. CDR1 and CDR2 from the germline V gene are SGDLS and YYNGEE. Trimming removed 6 bases from V and 5 bases from J; junction bases left unmatched: 10. The CDR3 region is CASTRTGAAETQYF. The DNA of the CDR3 is TGTGCCAGCACCAGAACAGGGGCGGCTGAGACCCAGTACTTC.

Concerning this clonotype itself: The junction differs from germline at one of its ends, possibly a read error. The chain is built from TRBV7-6 and TRBJ2-1; perhaps TRBD1 as D (5 bases). The CDR3 has 13 residues. Per the germline V gene, CDR1 is SGHVS and CDR2 is FNYEAQ. The CDR3 DNA sequence: TGTGTCAGCAGCTCTGTCTTAAGGGGTGAGCAGTTCTTC. This translates into CVSSSVLRGEQFF.

This chain links TRBV21-1 with TRBJ1-5. TRBV21-1 is assigned pseudogene status. The CDR3 length is 17 residues. As DNA, the CDR3 is TGTGCCAGCAATGGTGCGACGGGAGGTCTTAGCAATCAGCCCCAGCATTTT. This sequence encodes CASNGATGGLSNQPQHF.

The J gene is TRBJ1-1, the V gene TRBV5-1, with a weak D call TRBD1 (5 bases). The CDR3 is 12 residues long. Trimming took off 7 bases at V and 3 bases at J, with 10 bases between the two ends. From germline, CDR1 is SGHRS and CDR2 YFSETQ. CDR3 in amino acids: CASGATDTEAFF. For the CDR3, the DNA is TGCGCCAGCGGGGCGACAGACACTGAAGCTTTCTTT. The complete variable domain, with remaining parts taken from reference TRBV5-1 and TRBJ1-1, reads KAGVTQTPRYLIKTRGQQVTLSCSPISGHRSVSWYQQTPGQGLQFLFEYFSETQRNKGNFPGRFSGRQFSNSRSEMNVSTLELGDSALYLCASGATDTEAFFGQGTRLTVV.

The rearrangement joins TRBV24-1 to TRBJ2-2, with D possibly being TRBD1 or TRBD2 (6 bases each). V lost 3 bases to trimming and J lost 1 base, with 11 bases between them. This CDR3 spans 16 amino acids. The germline gives CDR1 KGHDR, CDR2 SFDVKD. The CDR3 region has the DNA TGTGCCACCAGTGATCACGGGGGCTTGAACACCGGGGAGCTGTTTTTT. Amino acids: CATSDHGGLNTGELFF.

This clonotype was detected a few times. The chain has TRBV5-6 and TRBJ2-5; 8 positions match TRBD1. Germline lookup yields CDR1 SGHDT and CDR2 YYEEEE. The CDR3 is made up of 14 amino acids. The junction had 2 bases not matched to a gene; V was cut back by 3 bases and J by 1 base. The CDR3 nucleotides read TGTGCCAGCAGCTATGGGACAGGCCAAGAGACCCAGTACTTC. It yields the protein CASSYGTGQETQYF.

This clonotype was picked up a small number of times. This rearrangement joins TRBV11-1 to TRBJ2-7; TRBD1 agrees at 7 bases. Germline loops: CDR1 SGHAT, CDR2 FQDESV (reference sequence). The V and J ends lost 5 bases and 2 bases, in that order; junction bases with no gene match: 3. The CDR3 is made up of 13 amino acids. In nucleotides, the CDR3 is TGTGCCAGCAGCCGGGACAGCCCCTACGAGCAGTACTTC. It yields the protein CASSRDSPYEQYF.